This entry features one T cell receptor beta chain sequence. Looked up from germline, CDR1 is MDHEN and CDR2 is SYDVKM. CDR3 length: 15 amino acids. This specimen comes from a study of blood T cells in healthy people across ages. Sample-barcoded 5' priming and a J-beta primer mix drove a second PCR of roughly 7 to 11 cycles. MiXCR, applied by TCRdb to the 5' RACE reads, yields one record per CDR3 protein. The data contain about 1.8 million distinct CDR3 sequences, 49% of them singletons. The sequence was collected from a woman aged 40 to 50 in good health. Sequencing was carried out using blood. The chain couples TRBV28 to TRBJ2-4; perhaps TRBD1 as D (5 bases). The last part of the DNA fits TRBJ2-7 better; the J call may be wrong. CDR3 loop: CASSRPWGNHYEQYF. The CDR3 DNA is TGTGCCAGCAGCCGACCCTGGGGCAATCACTACGAGCAGTACTTC.